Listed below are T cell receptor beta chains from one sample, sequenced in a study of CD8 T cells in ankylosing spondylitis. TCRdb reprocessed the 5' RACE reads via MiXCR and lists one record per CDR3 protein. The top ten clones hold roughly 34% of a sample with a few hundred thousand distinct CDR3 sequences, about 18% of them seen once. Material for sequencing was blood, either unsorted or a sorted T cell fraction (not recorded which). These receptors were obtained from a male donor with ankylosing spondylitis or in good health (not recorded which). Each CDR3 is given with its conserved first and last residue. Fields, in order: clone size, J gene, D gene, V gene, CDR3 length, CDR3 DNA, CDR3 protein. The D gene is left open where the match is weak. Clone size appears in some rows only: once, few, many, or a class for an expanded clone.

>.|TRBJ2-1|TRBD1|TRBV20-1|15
TGCAGTGCTAGAGATCCTGGGACAGCATTAAATGAGCAGTTCTTC
CSARDPGTALNEQFF
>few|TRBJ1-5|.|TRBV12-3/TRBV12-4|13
TGTGCCAGCAGTTGGGGGGGTGATCAGCCCCAGCATTTT
CASSWGGDQPQHF
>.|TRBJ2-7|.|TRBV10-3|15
TGTGCCATCAGTGAGCCCGGACTCGTCCCCTACGAGCAGTACTTC
CAISEPGLVPYEQYF
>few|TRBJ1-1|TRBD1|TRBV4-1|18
TGCGCCAGCAGCCACCATCACGGGACAGGGATATTGAACACTGAAGCTTTCTTT
CASSHHHGTGILNTEAFF
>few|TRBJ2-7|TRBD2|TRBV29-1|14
TGCAGCGTGGGACTAGCGGTAAACCCCTACGAGCAGTACTTC
CSVGLAVNPYEQYF
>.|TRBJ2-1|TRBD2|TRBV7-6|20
TGTGCCAGCAGCACGCCTCTTGGGGGAGGGCGGTCGGGGTCCTACAATGAGCAGTTCTTC
CASSTPLGGGRSGSYNEQFF
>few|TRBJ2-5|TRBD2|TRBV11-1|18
TGTGCCAGCACCAATATTGGAGGACTAGCGGGAGGACAAGAGACCCAGTACTTC
CASTNIGGLAGGQETQYF
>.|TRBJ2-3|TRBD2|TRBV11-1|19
TGTGCCAGCAGACCCCATTTGGGACTAGCGGGAGATGACACAGATACGCAGTATTTT
CASRPHLGLAGDDTDTQYF
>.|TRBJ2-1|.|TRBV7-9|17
TGTGCCAGCAGCTTGGGGCCCCTGACGGTCTCCTACAATGAGCAGTTCTTC
CASSLGPLTVSYNEQFF
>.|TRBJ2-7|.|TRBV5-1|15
TGCGCCAGCAGCCCCCAATGGCAGAGCTCCTACGAGCAGTACTTC
CASSPQWQSSYEQYF
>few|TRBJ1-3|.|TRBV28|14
TGTGCCAGCAGCCCATGGTCTTCGGGAAACACCATATATTTT
CASSPWSSGNTIYF
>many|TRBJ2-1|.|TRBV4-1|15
TGCGCCAGCAGCCAAGACGCGGGTTCCTACAATGAGCAGTTCTTC
CASSQDAGSYNEQFF
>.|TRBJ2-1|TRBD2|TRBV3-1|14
TGTGCCAGCAGCCCCCAGCGGGAGTCGGTTGAGCAGTTCTTC
CASSPQRESVEQFF
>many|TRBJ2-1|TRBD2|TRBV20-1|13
TGCAGTGTTCGACTAGCGGTCTACAATGAGCAGTTCTTC
CSVRLAVYNEQFF
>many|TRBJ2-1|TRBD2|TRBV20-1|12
TGCAGTGCTAGAGGCGGGGGGCATGAGCAGTTCTTC
CSARGGGHEQFF
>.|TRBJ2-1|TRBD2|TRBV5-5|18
TGTGCCAGCAGCTTAACTACACTAGCGGGAGGGATTTACAATGAGCAGTTCTTC
CASSLTTLAGGIYNEQFF
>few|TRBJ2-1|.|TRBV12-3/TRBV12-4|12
TGTGCCAGCAGTTTCTTAGGGGGTGAGCAGTTCTTC
CASSFLGGEQFF
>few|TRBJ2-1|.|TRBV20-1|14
TGCAGTGCTACCATGACTAGTTCCTACAATGAGCAGTTCTTC
CSATMTSSYNEQFF
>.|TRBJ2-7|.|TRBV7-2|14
TGTGCCAGCAGCTTAGTAGGCAGTACCTACGAGCAGTACTTC
CASSLVGSTYEQYF
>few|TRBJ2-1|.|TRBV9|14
TGTGCCAGCAGCGTAGCGGGTTCCTTGAATGAGCAGTTCTTC
CASSVAGSLNEQFF
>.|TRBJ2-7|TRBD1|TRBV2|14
TGTGCCAGCACCACAGGGGTTCGCTCCTACGAGCAGTACTTC
CASTTGVRSYEQYF
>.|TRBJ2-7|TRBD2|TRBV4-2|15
TGTGCCAGCAGCCAAGAGACGGGGGGATTCTACGAGCAGTACTTC
CASSQETGGFYEQYF
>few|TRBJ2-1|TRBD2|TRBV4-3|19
TGCGCCAGCAGCCAAGAGCCAACAATCGGGACTAGCAGTTACAATGAGCAGTTCTTC
CASSQEPTIGTSSYNEQFF
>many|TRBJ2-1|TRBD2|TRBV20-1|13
TGCAGTGCTAGATTAGCGGGAGAGGTTGAGCAGTTCTTC
CSARLAGEVEQFF
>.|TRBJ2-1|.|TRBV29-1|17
TGCAGCGTTGAAGAGACGGAGGCCGGCTTCTCCTACAATGAGCAGTTCTTC
CSVEETEAGFSYNEQFF
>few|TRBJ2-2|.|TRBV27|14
TGTGCCAGCAGTCGGCGAGGGACCACCGGGGAGCTGTTTTTT
CASSRRGTTGELFF
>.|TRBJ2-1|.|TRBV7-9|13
TGTGCCAGCCGCACGCTAAACTACAATGAGCAGTTCTTC
CASRTLNYNEQFF